A selection of T cell receptor beta chains follows, all from one sample in a study of T cell responses to AZD1222 COVID-19 vaccine. Some clones are missing from TCRdb's copy, which holds only in-frame ones; the method was immunoSEQ multiplex PCR. Of over 150,000 clones listed, around 92% are singletons. The sequenced sample was peripheral blood, obtained on day 0 of AZD1222 vaccination. The source of these receptors is an adult in good health. Both conserved end residues are part of each CDR3. D genes are given only for firm matches.

D	J	V	CDR3	DNA
NA	TRBJ1-2	TRBV29-1	CSAWGARGYGYTF	TGCAGCGCCTGGGGGGCCAGAGGCTATGGCTACACCTTC
NA	TRBJ1-3	TRBV5-1	CASSLAVSSSGNTIYF	TGCGCCAGCAGCTTGGCCGTTTCAAGCTCTGGAAACACCATATATTTT
TRBD1	TRBJ1-2	TRBV18	CASSQGAQTYGYTF	TGTGCCAGCTCACAGGGGGCGCAGACCTATGGCTACACCTTC
NA	TRBJ2-7	TRBV5-5	CASSLGVTATGEQYF	TGTGCCAGCAGCTTAGGAGTGACGGCGACGGGAGAGCAGTACTTC
NA	TRBJ2-1	TRBV10-3	CAISGGAYSDEQFF	TGTGCCATCAGTGGGGGGGCCTACAGCGATGAGCAGTTCTTC
TRBD1	TRBJ2-3	TRBV7-2	CASTDRTGSTDTQYF	TGTGCCAGCACGGACAGGACAGGGAGCACAGATACGCAGTATTTT
TRBD1	TRBJ1-5	TRBV24-1	CATSDRTGGHQPQHF	TGTGCCACCAGTGACCGGACAGGGGGCCATCAGCCCCAGCATTTT
NA	TRBJ2-7	TRBV6-5	CASKPVNSYEQYF	TGTGCCAGCAAGCCCGTAAACTCCTACGAGCAGTACTTC
TRBD1	TRBJ1-2	TRBV19	CASSIFQGAQNGYTF	TGTGCCAGTAGTATATTTCAGGGGGCGCAAAATGGCTACACCTTC
TRBD2	TRBJ2-1	TRBV5-5	CASSRTSAYNEQFF	TGTGCCAGCAGCCGGACTAGCGCGTACAATGAGCAGTTCTTC
TRBD1	TRBJ2-1	TRBV19	CASSRTRQGFSYNEQFF	TGTGCCAGTAGTAGGACCAGACAGGGATTCTCCTACAATGAGCAGTTCTTC
TRBD2	TRBJ2-6	TRBV6-4	CASSDSASGSSGANVLTF	TGTGCCAGCAGTGACTCCGCCAGCGGGAGCTCTGGGGCCAACGTCCTGACTTTC
TRBD1	TRBJ2-2	TRBV14	CASSQGDRVLTGELFF	TGTGCCAGCAGCCAAGGGGACAGGGTGTTAACCGGGGAGCTGTTTTTT
TRBD2	TRBJ2-2	TRBV6-6	CASTSSGGAAGELFF	TGTGCCAGCACCTCTAGCGGGGGGGCCGCCGGGGAGCTGTTTTTT
NA	TRBJ1-4	TRBV12-5	CASGLQRTGTNEKLFF	TGTGCTAGTGGTTTGCAACGCACGGGAACTAATGAAAAACTGTTTTTT
TRBD2	TRBJ2-1	TRBV18	CASSPSLAGGYNEQFF	TGTGCCAGCTCACCTTCCCTAGCGGGGGGGTACAATGAGCAGTTCTTC
NA	TRBJ1-6	TRBV19	CASSIGSRNSPLHF	TGTGCCAGTAGTATCGGGAGCAGGAATTCACCCCTCCACTTT
NA	TRBJ1-6	TRBV5-6	CASSLDQGHNSPLHF	TGTGCCAGCAGCTTGGATCAGGGGCATAATTCACCCCTCCACTTT
NA	TRBJ1-2	TRBV2	CASTGADYTF	TGTGCCAGCACGGGGGCAGACTACACCTTC
NA	TRBJ2-2	TRBV24-1	CATSDSSKGGGELFF	TGTGCCACCAGTGATTCTTCCAAGGGGGGCGGGGAGCTGTTTTTT
TRBD1	TRBJ1-1	TRBV4-2	CASSKDRVGTEAFF	TGTGCCAGCAGCAAGGACAGGGTAGGCACTGAAGCTTTCTTT
NA	TRBJ1-2	TRBV3-1/TRBV3-2	CASSHRDISSGTF	TGTGCCAGCAGCCACCGGGACATTTCATCGGGGACCTTC
TRBD1	TRBJ1-2	TRBV18	CASSPPLGQNYGYTF	TGTGCCAGCTCACCGCCCTTGGGACAGAACTATGGCTACACCTTC
NA	TRBJ2-5	TRBV28	CASRPGHPWTQYF	TGTGCCAGCAGACCTGGACACCCCTGGACCCAGTACTTC
NA	TRBJ1-2	TRBV2	CASSLNENYGYTF	TGTGCCAGCAGTTTGAACGAAAACTATGGCTACACCTTC
NA	TRBJ1-5	TRBV7-2	CASSFSGGSNQPQHF	TGTGCCAGCAGCTTTAGTGGGGGAAGCAATCAGCCCCAGCATTTT
TRBD2	TRBJ2-1	TRBV6-2/TRBV6-3	CASSYSLAGSYNEQFF	TGTGCCAGCAGTTACTCGCTAGCGGGAAGCTACAATGAGCAGTTCTTC
NA	TRBJ1-1	TRBV5-1	CASSSRTGRMATEAFF	TGCGCCAGCAGCTCTAGAACAGGGAGGATGGCGACTGAAGCTTTCTTT